The rows below give T cell receptor beta chains drawn from one sample of a study of cytotoxic CD8 clonotypes in ibrutinib-treated CLL. Assay used: immunoSEQ multiplex PCR; TCRdb lists only in-frame clones, some missing. The sample holds more than 75,000 clones, 60% to 80% seen once. The sequences come from PBMCs, collected after 24 months of ibrutinib treatment. Receptors were obtained from a human donor with chronic lymphocytic leukemia. Both conserved end residues are part of each CDR3. A D gene is named only where the DNA matches it firmly. Some rows have no size entry. The others give once, few or many, or a class for an expanded clone.

j_call: TRBJ2-5; cdr3_length: 14; d_call: -; clone_size: few; v_call: TRBV7-9; cdr3_aa: CASSPLEARETQYF; cdr3_nt: TGTGCCAGCAGCCCCTTGGAGGCGCGAGAGACCCAGTACTTC
j_call: TRBJ1-3; cdr3_length: 16; d_call: -; clone_size: -; v_call: TRBV15; cdr3_aa: CATSGVLQGAGNTIYF; cdr3_nt: TGTGCCACCAGCGGGGTACTACAGGGAGCTGGAAACACCATATATTTT
j_call: TRBJ1-4; cdr3_length: 15; d_call: -; clone_size: few; v_call: TRBV21-1; cdr3_aa: CASSEPRDRAEKLFF; cdr3_nt: TGTGCCAGCAGCGAACCCCGGGACAGGGCCGAAAAACTGTTTTTT
j_call: TRBJ1-6; cdr3_length: 16; d_call: -; clone_size: -; v_call: TRBV18; cdr3_aa: CASSPRGPGMDSPLHF; cdr3_nt: TGTGCCAGCTCACCACGGGGTCCGGGAATGGATTCACCCCTCCACTTT
j_call: TRBJ1-5; cdr3_length: 13; d_call: -; clone_size: -; v_call: TRBV7-9; cdr3_aa: CASSLQGNQPQHF; cdr3_nt: TGTGCCAGCAGCTTACAGGGTAATCAGCCCCAGCATTTT
j_call: TRBJ1-1; cdr3_length: 16; d_call: -; clone_size: -; v_call: TRBV7-8; cdr3_aa: CASSLVGLSGPTEAFF; cdr3_nt: TGTGCCAGCAGCTTAGTCGGTCTTTCGGGACCCACTGAAGCTTTCTTT
j_call: TRBJ2-7; cdr3_length: 15; d_call: -; clone_size: -; v_call: TRBV6-1; cdr3_aa: CASRTGGGSTYEQYF; cdr3_nt: TGTGCCAGCAGAACTGGCGGGGGCAGCACCTACGAGCAGTACTTC
j_call: TRBJ1-5; cdr3_length: 13; d_call: TRBD1; clone_size: -; v_call: TRBV28; cdr3_aa: CASSLEGQQPQHF; cdr3_nt: TGTGCCAGCAGTTTGGAGGGACAGCAGCCCCAGCATTTT
j_call: TRBJ2-2; cdr3_length: 11; d_call: -; clone_size: -; v_call: TRBV29-1; cdr3_aa: CSVRNTGELFF; cdr3_nt: TGCAGCGTTCGGAACACCGGGGAGCTGTTTTTT
j_call: TRBJ1-1; cdr3_length: 15; d_call: -; clone_size: -; v_call: TRBV14; cdr3_aa: CASSQEGFLNTEAFF; cdr3_nt: TGTGCCAGCAGCCAAGAGGGGTTCCTGAACACTGAAGCTTTCTTT
j_call: TRBJ1-2; cdr3_length: 14; d_call: -; clone_size: -; v_call: TRBV29-1; cdr3_aa: CSVEDGVGRRGYTF; cdr3_nt: TGCAGCGTTGAAGATGGAGTGGGACGACGAGGCTACACCTTC
j_call: TRBJ1-4; cdr3_length: 15; d_call: -; clone_size: -; v_call: TRBV6-5; cdr3_aa: CASSRGNLGDEKLFF; cdr3_nt: TGTGCCAGCAGTAGAGGGAACTTAGGGGATGAAAAACTGTTTTTT
j_call: TRBJ1-1; cdr3_length: 17; d_call: -; clone_size: -; v_call: TRBV9; cdr3_aa: CASSVGLWGSRDTEAFF; cdr3_nt: TGTGCCAGCAGCGTAGGCCTCTGGGGAAGTAGGGACACTGAAGCTTTCTTT
j_call: TRBJ1-2; cdr3_length: 17; d_call: -; clone_size: -; v_call: TRBV7-2; cdr3_aa: CASSAMETRGANYGYTF; cdr3_nt: TGTGCCAGCAGTGCAATGGAGACAAGGGGCGCTAACTATGGCTACACCTTC
j_call: TRBJ2-1; cdr3_length: 13; d_call: -; clone_size: -; v_call: TRBV9; cdr3_aa: CASSVAPSHEQFF; cdr3_nt: TGTGCCAGCAGCGTAGCCCCAAGCCATGAGCAGTTCTTC
j_call: TRBJ1-2; cdr3_length: 13; d_call: -; clone_size: -; v_call: TRBV18; cdr3_aa: CASSIRGDYGYTF; cdr3_nt: TGTGCCAGCTCCATAAGGGGCGACTATGGCTACACCTTC